The sequence of this T cell receptor beta chain was determined in a study of T-cell reconstitution after alpha-beta-depleted transplantation in children. The TCRbeta library incorporated unique molecular identifiers. TCRdb recomputed calls from the PCR reads with MiXCR, one row per CDR3 protein. This table has roughly 400,000 distinct CDR3 sequences, 20% appearing once. There are many counts of this clonotype. The CDR3 totals 17 residues. V lost 4 bases, J lost 0 bases, and 8 bases stayed unmatched. The germline gives CDR1 SQVTM, CDR2 ANQGSEA. The source of this sequence is a human donor who donated a stem cell graft to a child with acute myeloid leukemia. The sequenced sample was PBMCs from the stem cell graft donor, obtained from the stem cell graft. The chain couples TRBV29-1 to TRBJ2-1; 11 nucleotides align to TRBD1. CDR3 sequence: CSVGDRGGRRSYNEQFF. The CDR3 DNA is TGCAGCGTTGGGGACAGGGGGGGAAGACGCTCCTACAATGAGCAGTTCTTC.